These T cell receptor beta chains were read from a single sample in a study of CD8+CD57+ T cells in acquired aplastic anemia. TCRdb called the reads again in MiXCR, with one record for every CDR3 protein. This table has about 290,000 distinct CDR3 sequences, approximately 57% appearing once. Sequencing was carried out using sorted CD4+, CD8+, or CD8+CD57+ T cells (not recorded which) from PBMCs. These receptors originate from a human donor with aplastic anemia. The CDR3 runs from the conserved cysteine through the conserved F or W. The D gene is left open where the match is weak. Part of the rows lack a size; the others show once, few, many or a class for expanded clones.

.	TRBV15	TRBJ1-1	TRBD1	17	CATSRGRGTVMNTEAFF	TGTGCCACCAGCAGAGGACGCGGGACAGTCATGAACACTGAAGCTTTCTTT
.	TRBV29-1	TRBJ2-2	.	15	CSVTGAGRTAGELFF	TGCAGCGTTACGGGGGCAGGCCGCACGGCCGGGGAGCTGTTTTTT
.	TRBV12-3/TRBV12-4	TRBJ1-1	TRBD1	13	CASSWGQGTEAFF	TGTGCCAGCAGTTGGGGACAGGGGACTGAAGCTTTCTTT
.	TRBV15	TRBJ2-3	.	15	CATSRGEASTDTQYF	TGTGCCACCAGCAGAGGGGAGGCTAGCACAGATACGCAGTATTTT
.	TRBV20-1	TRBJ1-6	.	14	CSAREGRVDSPLHF	TGCAGTGCTAGAGAGGGCAGGGTGGATTCACCCCTCCACTTT
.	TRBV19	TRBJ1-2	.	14	CASSPDHSGYGYTF	TGTGCCAGTAGCCCGGACCACAGCGGCTATGGCTACACCTTC
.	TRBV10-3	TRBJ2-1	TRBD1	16	CAISESGTGLYNEQFF	TGTGCCATCAGTGAGTCGGGGACAGGACTTTACAATGAGCAGTTCTTC
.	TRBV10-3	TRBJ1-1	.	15	CASSYNQGMNTEAFF	TGTGCCAGCAGTTACAACCAGGGAATGAACACTGAAGCTTTCTTT
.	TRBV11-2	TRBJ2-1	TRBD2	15	CASSLVLAGLGEQFF	TGTGCCAGCAGCTTAGTACTAGCGGGATTGGGTGAGCAGTTCTTC
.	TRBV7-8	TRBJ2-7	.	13	CASSSGELYEQYF	TGTGCCAGCAGCTCGGGAGAACTCTACGAGCAGTACTTC
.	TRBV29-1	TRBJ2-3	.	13	CSASPGSADTQYF	TGCAGTGCTTCTCCCGGGAGCGCAGATACGCAGTATTTT
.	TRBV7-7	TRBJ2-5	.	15	CASSSGTGRRETQYF	TGTGCTAGCAGCTCCGGAACGGGGAGGCGAGAGACCCAGTACTTC
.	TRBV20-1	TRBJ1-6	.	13	CSATRDVYGPLHF	TGCAGTGCTACCCGAGACGTATATGGACCCCTCCACTTT
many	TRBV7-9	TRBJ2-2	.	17	CASSLRLWEVSTGELFF	TGTGCCAGCAGCTTACGGTTGTGGGAGGTTAGCACCGGGGAGCTGTTTTTT
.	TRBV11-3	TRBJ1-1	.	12	CASSSGETEAFF	TGTGCCAGCAGCTCCGGGGAGACTGAAGCTTTCTTT
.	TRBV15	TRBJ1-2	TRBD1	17	CATSRGLDREANYGYTF	TGTGCCACCAGCAGAGGCCTTGACAGGGAGGCTAACTATGGCTACACCTTC
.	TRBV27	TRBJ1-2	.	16	CASSSYLREGNYGYTF	TGTGCCAGCAGTTCTTACCTAAGGGAGGGGAACTATGGCTACACCTTC
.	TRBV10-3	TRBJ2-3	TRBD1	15	CAISARQGASDTQYF	TGTGCCATCAGTGCGCGGCAGGGGGCCTCAGATACGCAGTATTTT
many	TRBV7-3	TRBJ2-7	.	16	CASSLMRTDLSYEQYF	TGTGCCAGCAGCTTAATGCGGACAGACCTCTCCTACGAGCAGTACTTC
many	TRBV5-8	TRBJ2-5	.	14	CASRDGQHQETQYF	TGTGCCAGCAGAGACGGACAGCACCAAGAGACCCAGTACTTC
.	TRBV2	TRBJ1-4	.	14	CASDLDRHNEKLFF	TGTGCCAGCGACCTGGACAGACATAATGAAAAACTGTTTTTT
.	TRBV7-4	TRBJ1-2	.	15	CASSPGTDMNYGYTF	TGTGCCAGCAGCCCAGGGACCGACATGAACTATGGCTACACCTTC
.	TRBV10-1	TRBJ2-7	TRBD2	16	CASRARLAGIMYEQYF	TGCGCCAGCAGGGCCCGACTAGCGGGAATAATGTACGAGCAGTACTTC
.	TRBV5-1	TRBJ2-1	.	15	CASSLSAGSVNEQFF	TGCGCCAGCAGCTTGAGTGCGGGGTCGGTCAATGAGCAGTTCTTC
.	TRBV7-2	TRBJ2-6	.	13	CASSLAQSNVLTF	TGTGCCAGCAGCTTAGCCCAGAGCAACGTCCTGACTTTC
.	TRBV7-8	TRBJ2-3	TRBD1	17	CASSLIDMGRGSDTQYF	TGTGCCAGCAGCTTAATCGATATGGGCAGGGGGAGTGATACGCAGTATTTT
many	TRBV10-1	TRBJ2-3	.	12	CASGQSADTQYF	TGCGCCAGCGGACAGAGTGCAGATACGCAGTATTTT
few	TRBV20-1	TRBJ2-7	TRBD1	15	CSARHTGQPNYEQYF	TGCAGTGCTAGACACACGGGACAGCCAAACTACGAGCAGTACTTC
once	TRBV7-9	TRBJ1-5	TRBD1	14	CASSDRGNNQPQHF	TGTGCCAGCAGCGACAGGGGAAACAATCAGCCCCAGCATTTT
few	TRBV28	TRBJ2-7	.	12	CASRTGTYEQYF	TGTGCCAGTAGGACTGGAACCTACGAGCAGTACTTC
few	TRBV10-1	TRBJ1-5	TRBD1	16	CASSGQGREKDQPQHF	TGCGCCAGCAGTGGACAGGGTAGGGAGAAAGATCAGCCCCAGCATTTT
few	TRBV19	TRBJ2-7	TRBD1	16	CASSFTGTGLFHEQYF	TGTGCCAGTAGTTTCACCGGGACAGGGTTGTTCCACGAGCAGTACTTC
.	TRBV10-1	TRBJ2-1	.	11	CASSGHNEQFF	TGCGCCAGCAGTGGACACAATGAGCAGTTCTTC
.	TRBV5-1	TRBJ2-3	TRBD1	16	CASSLARTGGSDTQYF	TGCGCCAGCAGCTTGGCCAGGACAGGGGGCTCAGATACGCAGTATTTT
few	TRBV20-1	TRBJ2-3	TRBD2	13	CSARDWGGSEQYF	TGCAGTGCTAGAGATTGGGGGGGAAGTGAGCAGTATTTT
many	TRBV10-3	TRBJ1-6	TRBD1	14	CAISEGQGNSPLHF	TGTGCCATCAGTGAGGGACAGGGGAATTCACCCCTCCACTTT
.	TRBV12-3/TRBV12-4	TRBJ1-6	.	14	CASRDGSYNSPLHF	TGTGCCAGCCGGGACGGATCCTATAATTCACCCCTCCACTTT
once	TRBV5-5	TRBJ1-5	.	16	CASSEEYRVSNQPQHF	TGTGCCAGCAGCGAGGAGTACAGGGTTAGCAATCAGCCCCAGCATTTT
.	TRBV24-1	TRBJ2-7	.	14	CATSDHRVPYEQYF	TGTGCCACCAGTGACCACAGGGTCCCCTACGAGCAGTACTTC
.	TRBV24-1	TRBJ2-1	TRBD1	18	CATSDHARGQGAYGEQFF	TGTGCCACCAGTGACCATGCGAGGGGACAGGGGGCGTACGGTGAGCAGTTCTTC
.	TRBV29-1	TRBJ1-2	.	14	CSVDDSAVNYGYTF	TGCAGCGTTGACGACAGCGCTGTTAACTATGGCTACACCTTC
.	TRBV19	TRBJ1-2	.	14	CASSIDKPTYGYTF	TGTGCCAGTAGTATAGACAAACCCACCTATGGCTACACCTTC
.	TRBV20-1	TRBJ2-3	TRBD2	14	CSATLAGVGDTQYF	TGCAGTGCAACACTAGCGGGAGTCGGAGATACGCAGTATTTT
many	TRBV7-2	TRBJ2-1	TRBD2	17	CASSSSPLAGGWDEQFF	TGTGCCAGCAGCTCGTCACCTCTAGCGGGGGGATGGGATGAGCAGTTCTTC
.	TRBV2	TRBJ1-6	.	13	CASHRQVSSPLHF	TGTGCCAGCCATAGACAGGTTAGTTCACCCCTCCACTTT
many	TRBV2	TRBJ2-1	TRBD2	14	CASSRLAGASEQFF	TGTGCCAGCAGTCGACTAGCGGGAGCATCAGAGCAGTTCTTC
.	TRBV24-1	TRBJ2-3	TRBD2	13	CATSGSDTDTQYF	TGTGCCACTAGCGGGAGTGACACAGATACGCAGTATTTT
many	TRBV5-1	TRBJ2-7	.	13	CASRSGAFYEQYF	TGCGCCAGCAGGTCAGGGGCCTTCTACGAGCAGTACTTC
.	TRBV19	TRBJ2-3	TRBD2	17	CASRTSGLAGGTDTQYF	TGTGCCAGTAGAACTTCCGGACTAGCGGGCGGCACAGATACGCAGTATTTT
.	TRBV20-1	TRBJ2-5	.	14	CSAREGRGWETQYF	TGCAGTGCTAGAGAAGGCAGGGGCTGGGAGACCCAGTACTTC
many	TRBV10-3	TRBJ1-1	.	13	CAIKELDRTEAFF	TGTGCCATCAAAGAGCTTGACAGAACTGAAGCTTTCTTT
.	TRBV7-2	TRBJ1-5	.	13	CASSPAGTQPQHF	TGTGCCAGCAGCCCCGCCGGGACTCAGCCCCAGCATTTT
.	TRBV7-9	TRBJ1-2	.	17	CASSGISTGIGPYGYTF	TGTGCCAGCAGCGGGATATCAACAGGGATAGGCCCCTATGGCTACACCTTC
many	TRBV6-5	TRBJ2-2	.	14	CASSYRTDTGELFF	TGTGCCAGCAGTTACCGGACAGATACCGGGGAGCTGTTTTTT
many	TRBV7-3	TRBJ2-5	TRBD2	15	CASSLAGGVKETQYF	TGTGCCAGCAGCTTGGCGGGGGGGGTAAAAGAGACCCAGTACTTC
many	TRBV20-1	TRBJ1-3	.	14	CSALSVSSGNTIYF	TGCAGTGCTCTCTCGGTCAGCTCTGGAAACACCATATATTTT